The 14 T cell receptor beta chains presented below share a single source sample, sequenced in a study of blood T cell repertoires in COVID-19. Sequenced by immunoSEQ multiplex PCR; TCRdb stores in-frame clones only, minus some. The profile shows some 320,000 clones, over 85% of them singletons. The sequenced sample was PBMCs or T cells enriched from blood (not recorded which). These receptors all come from a man between 60 and 70 years old who had recovered from COVID-19.

Only a few counts were recorded for this clone. For the CDR3, the DNA is TGTGCCAGCAGCTTGGTTAGCGGAACTCCCTACAATGAGCAGTTCTTC. It yields the protein CASSLVSGTPYNEQFF. This rearrangement joins TRBV11-1 to TRBJ2-1; perhaps TRBD2 as D (6 bases). Germline V gene data show CDR1 as SGHAT and CDR2 as FQDESV (reference sequence). V was clipped by 3 bases and J by 2 bases, with 14 bases between them. The CDR3 is 16 amino acids. The full variable domain, rest sourced from reference TRBV11-1 and TRBJ2-1, is EAEVAQSPRYKITEKSQAVAFWCDPISGHATLYWYRQILGQGPELLVQFQDESVVDDSQLPKDRFSAERLKGVDSTLKIQPAELGDSAMYLCASSLVSGTPYNEQFFGPGTRLTVL.

The chain joins TRBV27 to TRBJ1-4; tentatively, D is TRBD1 (5 bases). The CDR3 consists of 13 residues. Germline V lookup: CDR1 MNHEY, CDR2 SMNVEV (reference sequence). The germline V and J ends were trimmed by 7 bases and 8 bases, with 14 bases remaining between them. CDR3 sequence reads: CASTGGNSEKLFF. In DNA form, the CDR3 reads TGTGCCAGCACTGGGGGGAATAGCGAAAAACTGTTTTTT.

This rearrangement joins TRBV7-2 to TRBJ2-3, with 10 bases matching TRBD2. With V trimmed by 4 bases and J by 3 bases, 1 base remained unmatched. In germline, CDR1 is SGHTA, CDR2 FQGNSA. The CDR3 totals 14 residues. The CDR3 coding sequence is TGTGCCAGCAGCTCTAGCGGGGGAACAGATACGCAGTATTTT. Its translation is CASSSSGGTDTQYF.

This chain uses TRBV7-2 with TRBJ2-5, with 10 bases identical to TRBD2. Germline values: CDR1 SGHTA, CDR2 FQGNSA. Trimming took 5 bases from V and 5 from J; bases not matched to a gene: 20. This CDR3 comprises 19 residues. The CDR3 coding sequence is TGTGCCAGCAGCCCCCCCGGGGTAGCGGGGGGCGCCAAGGGGGAGACCCAGTACTTC. It is translated as CASSPPGVAGGAKGETQYF.

The V gene is TRBV6-5, the J gene TRBJ1-2, with TRBD1 as a possible D gene (5 bases). Germline V gives CDR1 MNHEY, CDR2 SVGAGI. V was cut by 0 bases and J by 4 bases, with 12 bases left in between. CDR3 length: 15 residues. CDR3: CASSYSSRVLYGYTF. CDR3 in DNA: TGTGCCAGCAGTTACTCGAGCAGGGTGCTCTATGGCTACACCTTC.

V and J are TRBV29-1 and TRBJ2-7; 13 nucleotides line up with TRBD2. Germline lookup yields CDR1 SQVTM and CDR2 ANQGSEA. This CDR3 is 13 amino acids long. The V and J ends lost 2 bases and 5 bases, in that order; junction bases with no gene match: 0. The CDR3 sequence: CSVETSGRDEQYF. CDR3 nucleotide sequence: TGCAGCGTTGAAACTAGCGGGAGGGACGAGCAGTACTTC.

The chain recombines TRBV3-1 (or the pseudogene TRBV3-2) with TRBJ1-2; unclear D gene. With 6 bases removed from V and 4 bases from J, the gap between germline ends came to 21 bases. This CDR3 comprises 16 residues. Germline V gene data show CDR1 as LGHDT and CDR2 as YNNKEL (reference sequence). The CDR3 sequence: CASSPQESRRSYGYTF. Here the CDR3 DNA reads TGTGCCAGCAGTCCCCAAGAGTCTCGCCGATCCTATGGCTACACCTTC.

The gene calls are TRBV2 and TRBJ1-1, with D unclear. This CDR3 spans 14 amino acids. Germline CDR1 and CDR2: SNHLY and FYNNEI. Trimming cost V 8 bases and J 1 base, with 14 bases left between them. CDR3: CASGNGPGNTEAFF. CDR3 DNA sequence: TGTGCCAGCGGAAATGGGCCAGGGAACACTGAAGCTTTCTTT. Based on the CDR3 plus reference TRBV2 and TRBJ1-1, the full variable domain is EPEVTQTPSHQVTQMGQEVILRCVPISNHLYFYWYRQILGQKVEFLVSFYNNEISEKSEIFDDQFSVERPDGSNFTLKIRSTKLEDSAMYFCASGNGPGNTEAFFGQGTRLTVV.

J is TRBJ2-1 and V is TRBV6-2 or TRBV6-3; TRBD1 might be the D (5 bases). Germline CDR1 is MNHEY and CDR2 is SVGEGT. The CDR3 is 14 residues long. The V end lost 6 bases, the J end lost 0 bases, and 9 bases lay between the germline ends. The CDR3 reads CASSPDSSYNEQFF. The CDR3 DNA follows: TGTGCCAGCAGCCCTGACAGCTCCTACAATGAGCAGTTCTTC.

The genes are TRBV15 and TRBJ1-4; D uncertain. Trimming left V 5 bases short and J 4 bases short, with 8 bases between. The CDR3 sequence is 13 residues long. Per germline, CDR1 LNHNV and CDR2 YYDKDF (reference sequence). The CDR3 is CATSPGLNEKLFF. The CDR3 DNA follows: TGTGCCACCAGCCCCGGACTTAATGAAAAACTGTTTTTT.

J is TRBJ1-3 and V is TRBV7-9; no clear D gene. V was clipped by 5 bases and J by 4 bases, with 6 bases between them. The length of the CDR3 is 12 residues. CDR1 is SEHNR and CDR2 is FQNEAQ in the germline V gene (reference sequence). The DNA for the CDR3 is TGTGCCAGCAGCCTTAGCGGAAACACCATATATTTT. This translates into CASSLSGNTIYF.

The rearrangement links TRBV9 to TRBJ2-7; 10 bases are a match to TRBD1. Germline CDR1 reads SGDLS; CDR2 reads YYNGEE. This CDR3 is 15 amino acids long. The ends lost 0 bases at V and 2 bases at J; junction bases unmatched: 2. In DNA form, the CDR3 reads TGTGCCAGCAGCGTAGATGGACAGGGGGCCTACGAGCAGTACTTC. Protein sequence: CASSVDGQGAYEQYF. Full variable domain (missing parts from reference TRBV9 and TRBJ2-7): DSGVTQTPKHLITATGQRVTLRCSPRSGDLSVYWYQQSLDQGLQFLIQYYNGEERAKGNILERFSAQQFPDLHSELNLSSLELGDSALYFCASSVDGQGAYEQYFGPGTRLTVT.

This chain joins TRBV7-9 and TRBJ2-1, with 8 bases that match TRBD2. This CDR3 comprises 15 residues. After removal of 5 bases from V and 10 bases from J, the junction contained 13 bases not matched to a gene. Germline assignment: CDR1 SEHNR and CDR2 FQNEAQ (reference sequence). The CDR3 sequence: CASSPTSGSRREQFF. The CDR3 DNA is TGTGCCAGCAGCCCCACTAGCGGATCCAGGAGGGAGCAGTTCTTC.

This clone occurred once. The CDR3 region is CASSQGTAAYEQYF. CDR3 DNA sequence: TGTGCCAGCAGCCAGGGGACAGCCGCCTACGAGCAGTACTTC. The V call is TRBV3-1 (or the pseudogene TRBV3-2), the J call TRBJ2-7, with 7 positions matching TRBD1. Germline values: CDR1 LGHDT, CDR2 YNNKEL (reference sequence). Trimming cost V 3 bases and J 2 bases; bases outside gene matches: 4. This CDR3 has 14 amino acids.